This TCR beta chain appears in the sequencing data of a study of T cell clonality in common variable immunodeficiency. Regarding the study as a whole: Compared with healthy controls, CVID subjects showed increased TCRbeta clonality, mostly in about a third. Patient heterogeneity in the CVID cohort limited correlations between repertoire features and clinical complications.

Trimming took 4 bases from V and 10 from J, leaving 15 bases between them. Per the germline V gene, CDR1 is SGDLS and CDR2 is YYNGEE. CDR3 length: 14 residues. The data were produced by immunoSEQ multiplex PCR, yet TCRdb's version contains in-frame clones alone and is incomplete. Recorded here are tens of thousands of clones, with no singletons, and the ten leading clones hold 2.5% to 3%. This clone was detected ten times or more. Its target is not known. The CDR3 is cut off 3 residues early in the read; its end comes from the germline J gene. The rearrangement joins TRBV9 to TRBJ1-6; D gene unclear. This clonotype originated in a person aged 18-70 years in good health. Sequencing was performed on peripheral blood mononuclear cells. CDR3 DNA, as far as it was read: TGTGCCAGCAGCCTTACACCCGACGGGTCACCC. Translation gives CASSLTPDGSP. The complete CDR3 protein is CASSLTPDGSPLHF.